Following are 24 T cell receptor beta chains from one sample sequenced in a study of T cell clones after liver transplantation. Repertoires were generated with immunoSEQ multiplex PCR, while TCRdb's copy carries only in-frame clones and drops some. The table has 75,000 to 85,000 clones, roughly 83% seen once; the top ten hold about 2.5%. Sequenced material: CD4+ T cells from blood, taken at the 22-month timepoint. The source is a human patient who received a liver transplant. Some T cells here may be from the graft donor.

The chain carries TRBV30 and TRBJ1-2; D may be TRBD1 (6 bases). Germline V gene sequence: CDR1 GTSNPN, CDR2 SVGIG (reference sequence). This CDR3 has 13 amino acids. The V end lost 4 bases, the J end lost 8 bases, and 17 bases lay between the germline ends. The CDR3 spells CAWKRGGPIGYTF. As DNA, the CDR3 is TGTGCCTGGAAAAGAGGGGGTCCTATAGGCTACACCTTC.

The V call is TRBV5-6, the J call TRBJ1-5, with TRBD1 identical over 10 bases. Germline V gene data show CDR1 as SGHDT and CDR2 as YYEEEE. There are 15 residues in the CDR3. J lost 5 bases, V lost 6 bases, and 8 bases had no gene match. The CDR3 sequence is CASKTGTGDDQPQHF. In DNA form, the CDR3 reads TGTGCCAGCAAAACCGGGACAGGGGACGATCAGCCCCAGCATTTT.

This clone was counted only a few times. V gene TRBV7-6 combines with J gene TRBJ2-5; D is unresolved. The germline V and J ends were trimmed by 3 bases and 5 bases, with 13 bases remaining between them. This CDR3 has 14 amino acids. CDR1 is SGHVS, CDR2 FNYEAQ, per germline. The CDR3 nucleotides read TGTGCCAGCAGCTTCTCATCTTTTCGGGAGACCCAGTACTTC. Protein sequence: CASSFSSFRETQYF.

The V gene is TRBV7-9, the J gene TRBJ1-2; no firm D call. Germline CDR1 SEHNR, CDR2 FQNEAQ (reference sequence). V shed 2 bases and J shed 3 bases, with 7 bases lying between them. This CDR3 contains 13 residues. The CDR3 DNA reads as TGTGCCAGCAGCTTAATCAGAGACTATGGCTACACCTTC. Encoded protein: CASSLIRDYGYTF. The full variable domain, completed using reference TRBV7-9 and TRBJ1-2, is DTGVSQNPRHKITKRGQNVTFRCDPISEHNRLYWYRQTLGQGPEFLTYFQNEAQLEKSRLLSDRFSAERPKGSFSTLEIQRTEQGDSAMYLCASSLIRDYGYTFGSGTRLTVV.

In its sample, this clone was seen a few times. The chain uses TRBV28 and TRBJ2-1; 9 nucleotides match TRBD2. The CDR3 runs to 15 residues. Germline V CDR1 and CDR2: MDHEN, SYDVKM. V was pared by 8 bases and J by 5 bases, with 10 bases of the junction left unmatched. CDR3: CASGGASGANNEQFF. The CDR3, as DNA: TGTGCCAGCGGGGGGGCTAGCGGGGCCAACAATGAGCAGTTCTTC.

This clone was observed a single time. The genes are TRBV7-2 and TRBJ2-7; a weak D match, TRBD2 (6 bases). V lost 8 bases, J lost 5 bases, and 10 bases lay in between. The CDR3 totals 11 residues. Germline-derived CDR1 and CDR2 are SGHTA and FQGNSA. The CDR3 DNA reads as TGTGCCAGCGGGAGGTCCCACGAGCAGTACTTC. The encoded protein is CASGRSHEQYF.

The chain recombines TRBV6-5 with TRBJ1-1; TRBD1 is a possible D gene (5 bases). Germline CDR1 MNHEY, CDR2 SVGAGI. Trimming removed 6 bases from V and 1 base from J, with 9 bases in between. The CDR3 is 13 residues long. The CDR3 bases are TGTGCCAGCAGCCGGGACCCGAACACTGAAGCTTTCTTT. Residues: CASSRDPNTEAFF.

The chain carries TRBV9 and TRBJ1-3; D gene uncertain. Germline CDR1 SGDLS, CDR2 YYNGEE. With 3 bases removed from V and 0 bases from J, the gap between germline ends came to 7 bases. The CDR3 runs 14 residues. The CDR3 DNA sequence: TGTGCCAGCAGCGCATCTAACTCTGGAAACACCATATATTTT. Its translation is CASSASNSGNTIYF. Using reference TRBV9 and TRBJ1-3 for the parts outside the CDR3, the full variable domain is DSGVTQTPKHLITATGQRVTLRCSPRSGDLSVYWYQQSLDQGLQFLIQYYNGEERAKGNILERFSAQQFPDLHSELNLSSLELGDSALYFCASSASNSGNTIYFGEGSWLTVV.

The chain couples TRBV5-4 to TRBJ2-7; TRBD1 aligns across 8 bases. CDR1 is SGHNT, CDR2 YYREEE, per germline (reference sequence). Trimming removed 7 bases from V and 3 bases from J; junction bases left unmatched: 6. The CDR3 sequence is 13 residues long. CDR3 region: CASAPGQDYEQYF. The CDR3 DNA is TGTGCCAGCGCACCGGGACAGGACTACGAGCAGTACTTC. The complete variable domain, with remaining parts taken from reference TRBV5-4 and TRBJ2-7, reads ETGVTQSPTHLIKTRGQQVTLRCSSQSGHNTVSWYQQALGQGPQFIFQYYREEENGRGNFPPRFSGLQFPNYSSELNVNALELDDSALYLCASAPGQDYEQYFGPGTRLTVT.

This clone was observed a single time. At one boundary the junction diverges from the germline segment, which might be a read error. The V gene is TRBV6-1, the J gene TRBJ2-7; D possibly corresponds to TRBD2 (6 bases). This CDR3 contains 15 residues. From germline, CDR1 is MNHNS and CDR2 SASEGT. The CDR3 loop is CASIEAGLGAYEQYF. In DNA, the CDR3 is TGTGCCAGCATTGAAGCGGGTTTAGGCGCCTACGAGCAGTACTTC.

The rearrangement links TRBV19 to TRBJ2-1; tentative D call: TRBD1 (7 bases). Trimming took 4 bases from V and 10 from J, leaving 26 bases between them. CDR1 is LNHDA, CDR2 SQIVND, per germline (reference sequence). This CDR3 region has 17 residues. CDR3 bases: TGTGCCAGTAGTACCCCATACGACAGGGCGGGAAGGTGGGAGCAGTTCTTC. This translates into CASSTPYDRAGRWEQFF.

The chain is built from TRBV5-5 and TRBJ2-1; 10 bases are a match to TRBD1. After removal of 5 bases from V and 7 bases from J, the junction contained 6 bases not matched to a gene. The CDR3 spans 14 residues. Germline V gene sequence: CDR1 SGHKS, CDR2 YYEKEE (reference sequence). The CDR3 DNA follows: TGTGCCAGCAGTGTCCCGGGACAGGGGAATGAGCAGTTCTTC. Amino acids: CASSVPGQGNEQFF.

The gene calls are TRBV7-2 and TRBJ2-3; 14 bases agree with TRBD2. The germline V gene encodes CDR1 SGHTA and CDR2 FQGNSA. J was trimmed by 5 bases and V by 5 bases; bases with no gene match: 6. The CDR3 spans 16 residues. This CDR3 is CASSPRTSGRLDTQYF. CDR3 in DNA: TGTGCCAGCAGCCCGCGGACTAGCGGGAGGCTAGATACGCAGTATTTT.

This clone has a single count. V and J are TRBV19 and TRBJ2-3; 11 bases agree with TRBD2. Germline V CDR1 and CDR2: LNHDA, SQIVND (reference sequence). This CDR3 is built from 19 residues. The V gene end was trimmed by 5 bases and the J gene end by 2 bases; junction bases not matched to a gene: 15. CDR3: CASSPGRLAGTRITDTQYF. The CDR3 region has the DNA TGTGCCAGTAGTCCAGGGAGACTAGCGGGGACGAGGATCACAGATACGCAGTATTTT.

This clone has only a few counts. The chain joins TRBV9 to TRBJ1-4, with 9 bases fitting TRBD1. Germline-derived CDR1 and CDR2 are SGDLS and YYNGEE. J lost 7 bases, V lost 3 bases, and 7 bases had no gene match. The CDR3 is 15 residues long. CDR3 amino acids: CASSATGGMGEKLFF. The CDR3 bases are TGTGCCAGCAGCGCCACAGGGGGCATGGGTGAAAAACTGTTTTTT. Combining the CDR3 with reference TRBV9 and TRBJ1-4 gives the whole variable domain DSGVTQTPKHLITATGQRVTLRCSPRSGDLSVYWYQQSLDQGLQFLIQYYNGEERAKGNILERFSAQQFPDLHSELNLSSLELGDSALYFCASSATGGMGEKLFFGSGTQLSVL.

The chain employs TRBV5-6 and TRBJ1-1; D is possibly TRBD1 (6 bases). CDR1 and CDR2 (germline): SGHDT, YYEEEE. Between the trimmed V and J ends, which lost 3 bases and 5 bases, there was a span of 14 bases. The CDR3 consists of 14 residues. The CDR3, as DNA: TGTGCCAGCAGCTCCCAGGGGCGGGGGACTGAAGCTTTCTTT. Amino acid sequence: CASSSQGRGTEAFF.

The chain recombines TRBV27 with TRBJ2-3, with TRBD1 as a possible D gene (5 bases). The CDR3 runs to 14 residues. Germline V lookup: CDR1 MNHEY, CDR2 SMNVEV (reference sequence). V was trimmed by 2 bases and J by 2 bases, leaving 8 bases between them. CDR3 sequence reads: CASSLNRITDTQYF. The CDR3 nucleotides are TGTGCCAGCAGTTTAAACAGGATCACAGATACGCAGTATTTT.

The rearrangement joins TRBV9 to TRBJ2-5; D gene unclear. With 3 bases removed from V and 5 bases from J, the gap between germline ends came to 14 bases. The CDR3 spans 14 residues. Germline CDR1 SGDLS, CDR2 YYNGEE. The CDR3 region is CASSGDLYSETQYF. CDR3 DNA sequence: TGTGCCAGCAGCGGAGATCTCTACTCGGAGACCCAGTACTTC. The full variable domain, in which reference TRBV9 and TRBJ2-5 provide the parts outside the CDR3, is DSGVTQTPKHLITATGQRVTLRCSPRSGDLSVYWYQQSLDQGLQFLIQYYNGEERAKGNILERFSAQQFPDLHSELNLSSLELGDSALYFCASSGDLYSETQYFGPGTRLLVL.

This clone appeared once. The V gene is TRBV6-1, the J gene TRBJ1-5; D unclear. The V and J ends lost 4 bases and 7 bases respectively, with 5 bases between them. Per the germline V gene, CDR1 is MNHNS and CDR2 is SASEGT. This CDR3 is 11 amino acids long. CDR3 region: CASSGRQPQHF. The CDR3 DNA reads as TGTGCCAGCAGTGGGCGACAGCCCCAGCATTTT.

This clone was counted between two and nine times. The chain uses TRBV27 and TRBJ2-7; a possible D gene is TRBD2 (7 bases). Trimming removed 6 bases from V and 1 base from J, with 22 bases in between. The CDR3 covers 17 residues. Germline loops: CDR1 MNHEY, CDR2 SMNVEV (reference sequence). The CDR3 loop is CASRFTGGQGYSYEQYF. As DNA, the CDR3 is TGTGCCAGCAGGTTTACCGGGGGGCAGGGTTATTCCTACGAGCAGTACTTC.

This chain joins TRBV30 and TRBJ2-7; no clear D. V was shortened by 0 bases and J by 2 bases, with 35 bases between the two germline ends. Germline assignment: CDR1 GTSNPN and CDR2 SVGIG (reference sequence). The CDR3 has 22 residues. In nucleotides, the CDR3 is TGTGCCTGGAGTGTACGAGGACGGGCTGCGACGCCGATATATTCCACAACCTACGAGCAGTACTTC. This gives the protein CAWSVRGRAATPIYSTTYEQYF.

The chain uses TRBV6-1 and TRBJ2-7; D remains ambiguous. The CDR3 has 11 residues. V was clipped by 10 bases and J by 5 bases, with 12 bases between them. Per the germline V gene, CDR1 is MNHNS and CDR2 is SASEGT. DNA for the CDR3: TGTGCCATGGGAACCTGGCACGAGCAGTACTTC. Its protein product is CAMGTWHEQYF.

This chain uses TRBV19 with TRBJ1-2; D may be TRBD1 (5 bases). From germline, CDR1 is LNHDA and CDR2 SQIVND (reference sequence). The CDR3 runs 17 residues. Trimming took 3 bases from V and 2 from J, leaving 19 bases between them. The CDR3 DNA is TGTGCCAGTAGTATCAGCCACTCTGGGGCAGACAACTATGGCTACACCTTC. The encoded protein is CASSISHSGADNYGYTF. Based on the CDR3 plus reference TRBV19 and TRBJ1-2, the full variable domain is DGGITQSPKYLFRKEGQNVTLSCEQNLNHDAMYWYRQDPGQGLRLIYYSQIVNDFQKGDIAEGYSVSREKKESFPLTVTSAQKNPTAFYLCASSISHSGADNYGYTFGSGTRLTVV.

This clone turned up a few times. The V call is TRBV4-1, the J call TRBJ1-2; D gene uncertain. V gave up 2 bases and J gave up 0 bases, with 7 bases separating them. Germline V gives CDR1 MGHRA, CDR2 YSYEKL. There are 14 residues in the CDR3. The CDR3 region is CASSQPLSNYGYTF. CDR3 sequence (DNA): TGCGCCAGCAGCCAACCCCTATCTAACTATGGCTACACCTTC.